This passage covers 13 T cell receptor beta chains from one sample sequenced in a study of CD8+ T cells in alopecia areata (dated by TCRdb to the late 2010s). The sample's treatment or condition label, in plain terms: oral pan-JAK inhibitor, 5-10 mg twice daily. The library was generated by the immunoSEQ multiplex PCR assay. RNA was extracted from all samples and reverse transcribed into cDNA, which served as template for TCR sequencing. What TCRdb holds here is the immuneACCESS table cut down to in-frame rearrangements. Part of the clones is not present; checked against another copy, under half of the missing clones reflect an unresolved V gene, and the others are unexplained. The sample includes about 170,000 clones, with approximately 59% observed a single time. The biggest ten clones account for under 20% of the sample. This sample comprised CD4+ T cells sorted from blood, obtained at week 56, from a patient treated with tofacitinib. The source is a human donor with alopecia areata.

This clone was counted a few times. V usage is TRBV10-3 and J usage is TRBJ2-3; no definite D call. Germline-derived CDR1 and CDR2 are ENHRY and SYGVKD. This CDR3 has 14 amino acids. V gave up 4 bases and J gave up 2 bases, with 10 bases separating them. CDR3 sequence: CAISGHEPTDTQYF. The CDR3 DNA follows: TGTGCCATCAGTGGACACGAACCCACAGATACGCAGTATTTT.

This clone was seen only a few times. J is TRBJ2-5 and V is TRBV10-3, with D perhaps matching TRBD2 (5 bases). This CDR3 spans 14 amino acids. Trimming cost V 2 bases and J 5 bases, with 12 bases left between them. Looked up from germline, CDR1 is ENHRY and CDR2 is SYGVKD. CDR3 sequence: CAISERVARETQYF. CDR3 bases: TGTGCCATCAGTGAGAGGGTAGCGCGGGAGACCCAGTACTTC.

The rearrangement links TRBV14 to TRBJ2-7; D is uncertain. Germline loops: CDR1 SGHDN, CDR2 FVKESK. V lost 5 bases, J lost 3 bases, and 20 bases lay in between. The CDR3 has 16 residues. CDR3 sequence (DNA): TGTGCCAGCAGCTCAAGCCCGACGGCGCGTGACTACGAGCAGTACTTC. Translation gives CASSSSPTARDYEQYF.

This clone showed up just once. The chain is built from TRBV6-5 and TRBJ2-4; perhaps TRBD2 as D (7 bases). This CDR3 comprises 16 residues. The germline V gene has CDR1 MNHEY and CDR2 SVGAGI. The V end lost 0 bases, the J end lost 5 bases, and 14 bases lay between the germline ends. CDR3 in DNA: TGTGCCAGCAGTTACTCTGGGGGGGGGCCGGAAAACATTCAGTACTTC. The encoded protein is CASSYSGGGPENIQYF.

On this clone: The same CDR3 can be traced to other DNA sequences in this sample. The chain's CDR3 is CASSPRQGAAYEQYF. DNA for the CDR3: TGTGCCAGCAGTCCAAGACAGGGGGCAGCCTACGAGCAGTACTTC. The rearrangement links TRBV6-6 to TRBJ2-7, with TRBD1 matching 10 bases. Germline V gives CDR1 MNHNY, CDR2 SVGAGI (reference sequence). The CDR3 covers 15 residues. With 5 bases clipped from V and 2 bases from J, the junction kept 6 bases outside the gene matches.

The V and J genes are TRBV29-1 and TRBJ1-1, with TRBD1 matching over 7 bases. J gave up 8 bases and V 5 bases, and 5 bases lay outside the gene matches. The length of the CDR3 is 11 residues. Germline V gene lookup returns CDR1 SQVTM and CDR2 ANQGSEA. CDR3 sequence reads: CSVFQQGEAFF. The DNA of the CDR3 is TGCAGCGTTTTCCAACAGGGGGAAGCTTTCTTT.

This rearrangement joins TRBV27 to TRBJ2-7, with D possibly matching TRBD2 (7 bases). V was trimmed by 3 bases and J by 4 bases, leaving 19 bases between them. CDR1 is MNHEY and CDR2 is SMNVEV in the germline V gene (reference sequence). The CDR3 covers 16 residues. This CDR3 reads CASSFDGRGPAYEQYF. CDR3 in DNA: TGTGCCAGCAGTTTTGATGGGCGGGGGCCCGCGTACGAGCAGTACTTC.

The chain employs TRBV7-2 and TRBJ2-1; D is undetermined. The ends were cut back, 1 base at V and 6 bases at J, with 10 bases in the middle. CDR1 is SGHTA, CDR2 FQGNSA, per germline. This CDR3 is built from 14 residues. In DNA form, the CDR3 reads TGTGCCAGCAGCTTAGTTCTTCCCGGCAATGAGCAGTTCTTC. Its translation: CASSLVLPGNEQFF. Using reference TRBV7-2 and TRBJ2-1 for the parts outside the CDR3, the full variable domain is GAGVSQSPSNKVTEKGKDVELRCDPISGHTALYWYRQSLGQGLEFLIYFQGNSAPDKSGLPSDRFSAERTGGSVSTLTIQRTQQEDSAVYLCASSLVLPGNEQFFGPGTRLTVL.

This clone showed up just once. The chain employs TRBV7-9 and TRBJ2-6, with D hard to call. There are 17 residues in the CDR3. CDR1 is SEHNR, CDR2 FQNEAQ, per germline (reference sequence). The germline V and J ends were trimmed by 4 bases and 3 bases, with 16 bases remaining between them. The CDR3 DNA follows: TGTGCCAGCAGCTCGAGTGACCCCTTCCGTGGGGCCAACGTCCTGACTTTC. Its translation is CASSSSDPFRGANVLTF.

The chain uses TRBV6-1 and TRBJ2-7, with a tentative D call TRBD1 (6 bases). In germline, CDR1 is MNHNS, CDR2 SASEGT. V shed 6 bases and J shed 3 bases, with 9 bases lying between them. The CDR3 runs to 12 residues. Here the CDR3 DNA reads TGTGCCAGCAGGAGGGGGTTCTACGAGCAGTACTTC. This translates into CASRRGFYEQYF.

The V call is TRBV4-1, the J call TRBJ2-7; 12 nucleotides align to TRBD2. Unmatched junction bases numbered 7, after V lost 2 bases and J lost 2 bases. The CDR3 has 17 residues. Germline V gene data show CDR1 as MGHRA and CDR2 as YSYEKL. The CDR3 nucleotides read TGCGCCAGCAGCCAACCCACACTAGCGGGGGGAACCTACGAGCAGTACTTC. Its translation is CASSQPTLAGGTYEQYF.

The chain is built from TRBV29-1 and TRBJ1-4; TRBD1 matches at 8 bases. The CDR3 is made up of 13 amino acids. J gave up 7 bases and V 7 bases, and 8 bases lay outside the gene matches. The V gene's germline CDR1 is SQVTM and CDR2 ANQGSEA. The CDR3 nucleotides read TGCAGCGCAGAGACAGGGGTTGGTGAAAAACTGTTTTTT. It yields the protein CSAETGVGEKLFF.

This clone came up once. V usage is TRBV30 and J usage is TRBJ2-5, with D possibly TRBD1 on 5 matching bases. Germline CDR1 GTSNPN, CDR2 SVGIG (reference sequence). V lost 1 base and J 5 bases, leaving 17 bases between the germline ends. The length of the CDR3 is 15 residues. For the CDR3, the DNA is TGTGCCTGGAGTGCCCTTGGGGTGGGGCGGGAGACCCAGTACTTC. Its translation: CAWSALGVGRETQYF. Full variable domain (missing parts from reference TRBV30 and TRBJ2-5): SQTIHQWPATLVQPVGSPLSLECTVEGTSNPNLYWYRQAAGRGLQLLFYSVGIGQISSEVPQNLSASRPQDRQFILSSKKLLLSDSGFYLCAWSALGVGRETQYFGPGTRLLVL.